This T cell receptor beta chain appears in the sequencing data of a study of blood T cell repertoires in COVID-19. About this clone itself: The sample holds other DNA sequences that translate to the same CDR3.

The data were produced by immunoSEQ multiplex PCR, yet TCRdb's version contains in-frame clones alone and is incomplete. The data hold about 68,000 clones, with 70% to 90% observed a single time. The junction had 7 bases not matched to a gene; V was cut back by 6 bases and J by 3 bases. The CDR3 covers 15 residues. Looked up from germline, CDR1 is MNHEY and CDR2 is SMNVEV (reference sequence). The specimen was peripheral blood. The origin of this receptor is a man aged 50 to 60 with acute or convalescent COVID-19. This sequence joins TRBV27 and TRBJ2-7; 11 nucleotides agree with TRBD2. CDR3 sequence (DNA): TGTGCCAGCAGCTCCAGACTAGCGGGGCTCTACGAGCAGTACTTC. It is translated as CASSSRLAGLYEQYF.